Listed below are T cell receptor beta chains from one sample, sequenced in a study of technical replicates of blood from several donors. The data were produced by immunoSEQ multiplex PCR, yet TCRdb's version contains in-frame clones alone and is incomplete. The sample has about 82,000 clones; 96% are singletons. The sample comprised T cells isolated from PBMCs. These receptors were collected from a human donor in good health. Each CDR3 is given with its conserved first and last residue. A D gene is named only where the DNA matches it firmly. Only some rows state a clone size, as once, few, many or a class for expanded clones.

>.|.|TRBJ1-1|TRBV28
CASSSPVYTEAFF
TGTGCCAGCAGTTCCCCCGTATACACTGAAGCTTTCTTT
>.|.|TRBJ2-7|TRBV7-9
CASSRRDVHEQYF
TGTGCCAGCAGCCGCCGCGATGTCCACGAGCAGTACTTC
>.|.|TRBJ2-7|TRBV5-5
CASSLGLLAPQEQYF
TGTGCCAGCAGCTTGGGGTTATTGGCACCTCAGGAGCAGTACTTC
>.|.|TRBJ1-2|TRBV5-6
CASSLLQDGQGYTF
TGTGCCAGCAGCTTGTTACAGGATGGACAGGGCTACACCTTC
>.|.|TRBJ1-1|TRBV18
CASSSDRNTEAFF
TGTGCCAGCTCATCCGACAGGAACACTGAAGCTTTCTTT
>TRBD1|.|TRBJ1-4|TRBV7-9
CASSGGGDRVELFF
TGTGCCAGCAGCGGAGGGGGGGACAGGGTGGAACTGTTTTTT
>TRBD2|once|TRBJ2-1|TRBV4-1
CASSHFSGREHNEQFF
TGCGCCAGCAGCCACTTTAGCGGGAGAGAGCACAATGAGCAGTTCTTC
>.|.|TRBJ2-1|TRBV7-9
CASSLQGYEQFF
TGTGCCAGCAGCTTACAGGGTTATGAGCAGTTCTTC
>.|.|TRBJ2-3|TRBV11-3
CASSFFRSTDTQYF
TGTGCCAGCAGCTTCTTCCGTAGCACAGATACGCAGTATTTT
>.|.|TRBJ2-7|TRBV28
CASSLPQTSNYEQYF
TGTGCCAGCAGTTTACCCCAAACTTCTAATTACGAGCAGTACTTC
>TRBD1|once|TRBJ1-2|TRBV5-4
CASTPDRGNYGYTF
TGTGCCAGCACCCCGGACAGGGGGAACTATGGCTACACCTTC
>.|.|TRBJ2-2|TRBV9
CASTEVPGGHGELFF
TGTGCCAGCACCGAAGTTCCCGGTGGGCACGGGGAGCTGTTTTTT
>.|once|TRBJ2-3|TRBV7-9
CASSLTVDTQYF
TGTGCCAGCAGCTTAACTGTCGATACGCAGTATTTT
>.|.|TRBJ2-5|TRBV4-1
CASSHATRRETQYF
TGCGCCAGCAGCCACGCCACGCGGAGAGAGACCCAGTACTTC
>TRBD1|.|TRBJ1-2|TRBV6-1
CASSGDGTVYGYTF
TGTGCCAGCAGTGGGGACGGGACAGTCTATGGCTACACCTTC
>.|.|TRBJ1-1|TRBV7-2
CASSLGPSTEAFF
TGTGCCAGCAGCTTGGGCCCCTCCACTGAAGCTTTCTTT
>TRBD1|.|TRBJ1-4|TRBV27
CASRPGGSNEKLFF
TGTGCCAGCAGGCCAGGGGGGTCTAATGAAAAACTGTTTTTT
>.|.|TRBJ2-5|TRBV27
CASSSPQYQKTQYF
TGTGCCAGCAGTTCACCACAGTATCAGAAGACCCAGTACTTC
>.|.|TRBJ2-6|TRBV5-1
CASSQIPGANVLTF
TGCGCCAGCAGCCAGATACCTGGGGCCAACGTCCTGACTTTC
>TRBD1|.|TRBJ1-2|TRBV29-1
CSVEDRDRDYGYTF
TGCAGCGTTGAAGACAGAGACAGGGACTATGGCTACACCTTC
>.|.|TRBJ2-5|TRBV25-1
CASSLQGIETQYF
TGTGCCAGCAGTCTACAGGGTATAGAGACCCAGTACTTC
>.|.|TRBJ2-1|TRBV6-1
CASYSSKGEFF
TGTGCCAGCTACAGCTCTAAAGGGGAGTTCTTC
>.|.|TRBJ2-5|TRBV7-8
CASSLGLYSGETQYF
TGTGCCAGCAGCTTAGGGCTGTACAGCGGGGAGACCCAGTACTTC
>TRBD2|.|TRBJ2-1|TRBV9
CASSVEPTSGLYNEQFF
TGTGCCAGCAGCGTAGAACCGACTAGCGGGCTTTACAATGAGCAGTTCTTC
>.|.|TRBJ2-1|TRBV4-2
CASSQAGTFYNEQFF
TGTGCCAGCAGCCAAGCAGGGACTTTCTACAATGAGCAGTTCTTC